This paragraph covers one TCR beta chain sequence. These data originate in a study of blood T cell repertoires in COVID-19. Original processing methods: Quantification of nucleated cells was approximated via reference gene primer amplification. The table came from immunoSEQ multiplex PCR; TCRdb's copy has only in-frame clones and leaves some out. The V and J calls and clone size are taken from that table; D and trimming were inferred from the DNA. The repertoire holds about 78,000 clones, 90% seen once, with around 4.5% in the top ten. Germline V gives CDR1 MDHEN, CDR2 SYDVKM. V trimming: 5 bases; J trimming: 2 bases; junction bases outside the gene matches: 7. CDR3 length: 15 amino acids.

The sequenced material came from peripheral blood. The chain combines TRBV28 with TRBJ2-3; 7 nucleotides line up with TRBD1. The sequence came from a woman at least 80 years old with active or convalescent COVID-19. The DNA of the CDR3 is TGTGCCAGCAGTATCAGACAGGGACCCACAGATACGCAGTATTTT. It yields the protein CASSIRQGPTDTQYF.